The text below deals with one T cell receptor beta chain. The same CDR3 can be traced to other DNA sequences in this sample. The authors' processing: Amplifying reference gene primers gave estimates of nucleated cell counts. Clones were sequenced by immunoSEQ multiplex PCR, and TCRdb holds only the in-frame ones, with some missing. Clone size and the V and J calls come from that table; the DNA yielded D and trimming. Here the sample spans 310,000 or so clones, around 90% being singletons. The CDR3 length is 15 residues. CDR1 is SGHRS, CDR2 YFSETQ, per germline. V was trimmed by 2 bases and J by 2 bases, leaving 13 bases between them. This entry is derived from a study of blood T cell repertoires in COVID-19. About the research overall: Some COVID-19 samples were acute and others convalescent; all came from the United States, Italy and Spain. In each case, the material was cDNA or gDNA derived from T cells, B-cell-depleted T cells, or PBMCs.

The chain links TRBV5-1 to TRBJ1-2; D is unclear. The sample taken for sequencing was peripheral blood. This TCR was recovered from a woman between 45 and 60 years old who had recovered from COVID-19. CDR3 DNA: TGCGCCAGCAGCTTAAATGGGGAGAGAAACTATGGCTACACCTTC. It translates to CASSLNGERNYGYTF.